Presented here are 3 T cell receptor beta chains from one specimen sequenced in a study of cytomegalovirus exposure and HLA in healthy donors. With 60 Vbeta and 13 Jbeta primers, the PCR was carried out. Here immunoSEQ multiplex PCR was the method, and the copy in TCRdb shows in-frame clones only, minus some. This sample has around 140,000 clones, with 80% found just once. Sequenced material: PBMCs. These receptors all come from a man aged 50-59 years in good health and CMV-seronegative.

The chain employs TRBV4-2 and TRBJ2-1; a weak D match, TRBD2 (6 bases). The V end lost 0 bases, the J end lost 1 base, and 7 bases lay between the germline ends. CDR3 length: 15 amino acids. The germline gives CDR1 LGHNA, CDR2 YNFKEQ. In DNA, the CDR3 is TGTGCCAGCAGCCAAGACCTAGCGTCCTACAATGAGCAGTTCTTC. Amino acids: CASSQDLASYNEQFF.

This clone was found once. The chain couples TRBV9 to TRBJ1-1; TRBD1 is a possible D gene (5 bases). CDR1 is SGDLS and CDR2 is YYNGEE in the germline V gene. This CDR3 has 12 amino acids. Trimming left V 0 bases short and J 7 bases short, with 7 bases between. The CDR3 region is CASSVVGGEAFF. The CDR3 nucleotides read TGTGCCAGCAGCGTAGTGGGGGGTGAAGCTTTCTTT. The whole variable domain, remainder taken from reference TRBV9 and TRBJ1-1, is DSGVTQTPKHLITATGQRVTLRCSPRSGDLSVYWYQQSLDQGLQFLIQYYNGEERAKGNILERFSAQQFPDLHSELNLSSLELGDSALYFCASSVVGGEAFFGQGTRLTVV.

This chain connects TRBV5-4 to TRBJ2-5, with D tentatively TRBD1 (6 bases). Germline loops: CDR1 SGHNT, CDR2 YYREEE (reference sequence). V dropped 3 bases and J dropped 1 base, with 10 bases sitting between them. CDR3 length: 14 amino acids. CDR3 bases: TGTGCCAGCAGCTCAAGGACAGCCCAAGAGACCCAGTACTTC. It specifies CASSSRTAQETQYF.